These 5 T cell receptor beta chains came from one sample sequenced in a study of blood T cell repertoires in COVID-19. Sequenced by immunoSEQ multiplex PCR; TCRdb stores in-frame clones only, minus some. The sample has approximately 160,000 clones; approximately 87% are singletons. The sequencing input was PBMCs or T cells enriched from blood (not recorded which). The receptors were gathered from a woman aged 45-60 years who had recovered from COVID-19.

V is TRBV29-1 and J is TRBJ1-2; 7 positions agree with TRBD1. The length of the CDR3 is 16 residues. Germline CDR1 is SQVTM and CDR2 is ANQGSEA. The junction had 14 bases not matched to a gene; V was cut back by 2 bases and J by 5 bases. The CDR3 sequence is CSVERLRGGGEYGYTF. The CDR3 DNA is TGCAGCGTTGAAAGGCTGCGAGGGGGCGGGGAATATGGCTACACCTTC.

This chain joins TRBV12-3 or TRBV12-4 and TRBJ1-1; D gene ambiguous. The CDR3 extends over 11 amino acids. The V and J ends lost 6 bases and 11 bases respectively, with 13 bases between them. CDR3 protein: CASSHTGFAFF. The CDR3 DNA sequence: TGTGCCAGCAGCCATACGGGGTTCGCTTTCTTT.

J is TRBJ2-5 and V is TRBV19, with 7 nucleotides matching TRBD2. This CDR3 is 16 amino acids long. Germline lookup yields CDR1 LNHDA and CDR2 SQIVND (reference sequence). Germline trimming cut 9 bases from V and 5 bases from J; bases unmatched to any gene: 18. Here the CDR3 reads CASKPNPGLGGETQYF. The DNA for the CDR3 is TGTGCCAGCAAACCAAATCCCGGTTTGGGGGGGGAGACCCAGTACTTC.

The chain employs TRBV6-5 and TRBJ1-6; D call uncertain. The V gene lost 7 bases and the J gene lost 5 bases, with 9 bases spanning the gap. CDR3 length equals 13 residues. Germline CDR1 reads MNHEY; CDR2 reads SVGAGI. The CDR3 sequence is CASIRGDNSPLHF. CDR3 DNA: TGTGCCAGCATTCGAGGAGATAATTCACCCCTCCACTTT.

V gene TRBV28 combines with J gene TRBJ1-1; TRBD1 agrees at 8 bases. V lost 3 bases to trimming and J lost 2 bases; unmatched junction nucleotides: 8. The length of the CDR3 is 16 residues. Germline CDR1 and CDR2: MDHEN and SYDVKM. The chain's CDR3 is CASSFHDGTGNTEAFF. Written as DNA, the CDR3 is TGTGCCAGCAGTTTTCATGACGGGACAGGAAACACTGAAGCTTTCTTT. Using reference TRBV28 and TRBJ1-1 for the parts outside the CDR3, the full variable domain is DVKVTQSSRYLVKRTGEKVFLECVQDMDHENMFWYRQDPGLGLRLIYFSYDVKMKEKGDIPEGYSVSREKKERFSLILESASTNQTSMYLCASSFHDGTGNTEAFFGQGTRLTVV.